This TCR beta chain was identified in a study of blood T cells in healthy people across ages. The CDR3 is 15 residues long. Trimming pared 3 bases from V and 0 bases from J, leaving 12 bases between. In germline, CDR1 is SGHDN, CDR2 FVKESK. Primers used in a second PCR of about 6 to 11 cycles were a sample-barcoded 5' primer and a J-beta primer mix. Through a template-switch adaptor with 12 random nucleotides, each cDNA molecule received a tag. TCRdb re-called the 5' RACE reads through MiXCR, storing one row per CDR3 protein. The table has some 1.5 million distinct CDR3 sequences, 40% to 45% seen once.

The sample taken for sequencing was blood. The source of this sequence is a woman younger than 30 in good health. This chain uses TRBV14 with TRBJ2-7, with D tentatively TRBD2 (6 bases). CDR3 bases: TGTGCCAGCAGCCAGGGGACTCTCCGCTCCTACGAGCAGTACTTC. Its translation: CASSQGTLRSYEQYF.